The 4 T cell receptor beta chains below were found in one sample sequenced in a study of STAT3 mutations in large granular lymphocyte leukemia. Study conclusions and caveats: Every T-LGLL patient had at least one immunodominant TCRbeta clonotype.

What these receptors recognize is not known. Assay: immunoSEQ multiplex PCR; the TCRdb copy retains only in-frame clones and omits some. The sample has 35,000 to 50,000 clones, about 81% seen once; the top ten hold less than 0.55%. The specimen was PBMCs. These TCRs come from a human donor with T large granular lymphocyte leukemia. Some clones in this sample may be carry-over from other donors' samples.

The chain combines TRBV6-5 with TRBJ2-7; tentative D call: TRBD1 (6 bases). The germline CDR1 and CDR2 sequences are MNHEY and SVGAGI. The CDR3 contains 15 residues. With 2 bases removed from V and 0 bases from J, the gap between germline ends came to 11 bases. CDR3 amino acids: CASSYGTRSSYEQYF. The DNA of the CDR3 is TGTGCCAGCAGTTACGGGACAAGGAGCTCCTACGAGCAGTACTTC.

This clone has only one observation. V and J are TRBV4-3 and TRBJ1-2; D possibly corresponds to TRBD1 (5 bases). Trimming cost V 2 bases and J 4 bases, with 8 bases left between them. Germline CDR1 reads LGHNA; CDR2 reads YSLEER. This CDR3 comprises 13 residues. The CDR3 reads CASSQSGIYGYTF. CDR3 DNA: TGCGCCAGCAGCCAATCAGGGATCTATGGCTACACCTTC.

The chain is built from TRBV5-4 and TRBJ2-3; D gene unclear. CDR3 length: 13 amino acids. Germline V lookup: CDR1 SGHNT, CDR2 YYREEE (reference sequence). V was shortened by 1 base and J by 3 bases, with 6 bases between the two germline ends. DNA of the CDR3: TGTGCCAGCAGCTTGTGGGTAACAGATACGCAGTATTTT. Encoded protein: CASSLWVTDTQYF.

In this sample, this clone is medium-sized. The chain links TRBV4-2 to TRBJ1-1; possible D gene TRBD1, 5 bases. Trimming left V 0 bases short and J 1 base short, with 12 bases between. Germline V CDR1 and CDR2: LGHNA, YNFKEQ. This CDR3 has 16 residues. The CDR3 loop reads CASSQDLGLTNTEAFF. Here the CDR3 DNA reads TGTGCCAGCAGCCAAGACTTGGGACTGACGAACACTGAAGCTTTCTTT.